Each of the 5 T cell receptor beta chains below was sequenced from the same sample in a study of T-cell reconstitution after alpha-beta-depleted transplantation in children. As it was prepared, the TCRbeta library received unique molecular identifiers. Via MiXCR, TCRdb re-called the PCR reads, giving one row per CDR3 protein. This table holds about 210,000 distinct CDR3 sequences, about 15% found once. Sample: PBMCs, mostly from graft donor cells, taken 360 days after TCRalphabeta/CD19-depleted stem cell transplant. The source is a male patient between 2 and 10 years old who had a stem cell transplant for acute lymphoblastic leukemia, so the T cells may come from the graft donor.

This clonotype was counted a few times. The CDR3 is CSARDTADGYTF. Written as DNA, the CDR3 is TGCAGTGCTAGAGATACGGCGGATGGCTACACCTTC. The chain links TRBV20-1 to TRBJ1-2; D remains unclear. Germline V gives CDR1 DFQATT, CDR2 SNEGSKA (reference sequence). CDR3 size: 12 residues. Trimming removed 0 bases from V and 6 bases from J, with 8 bases in between.

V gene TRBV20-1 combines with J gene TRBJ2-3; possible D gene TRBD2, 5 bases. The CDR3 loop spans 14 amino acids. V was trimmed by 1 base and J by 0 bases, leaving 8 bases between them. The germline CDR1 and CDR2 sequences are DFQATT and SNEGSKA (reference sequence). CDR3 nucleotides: TGCAGTGCTAGAGGGACTCACAGCACAGATACGCAGTATTTT. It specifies CSARGTHSTDTQYF.

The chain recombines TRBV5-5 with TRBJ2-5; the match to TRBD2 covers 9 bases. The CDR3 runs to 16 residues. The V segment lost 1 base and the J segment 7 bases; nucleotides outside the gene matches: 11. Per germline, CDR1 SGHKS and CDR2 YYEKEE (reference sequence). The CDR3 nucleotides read TGTGCCAGCAGCTTGTTCGGCGGGGGGGCCCAGTGGACCCAGTACTTC. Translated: CASSLFGGGAQWTQYF.

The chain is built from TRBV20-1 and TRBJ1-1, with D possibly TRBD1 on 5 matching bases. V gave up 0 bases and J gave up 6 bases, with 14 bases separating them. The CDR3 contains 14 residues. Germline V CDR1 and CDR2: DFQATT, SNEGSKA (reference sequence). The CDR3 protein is CSARDAFRVAEAFF. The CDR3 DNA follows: TGCAGTGCTAGAGACGCCTTCAGGGTGGCTGAAGCTTTCTTT.

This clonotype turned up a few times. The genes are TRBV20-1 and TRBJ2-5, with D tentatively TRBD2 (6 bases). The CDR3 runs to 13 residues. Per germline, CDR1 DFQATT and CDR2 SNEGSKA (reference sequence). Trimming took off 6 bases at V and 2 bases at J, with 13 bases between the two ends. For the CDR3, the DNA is TGCAGTGCAATGGGGACTGTACAAGAGACCCAGTACTTC. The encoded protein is CSAMGTVQETQYF.